The 9 T cell receptor beta chains in this list originate from one sample, sequenced in a study of T cells in Graves' hyperthyroidism and ophthalmopathy. Amplification targeted TCR beta CDR3 regions from RNA transcripts. The study used the HTBI primer set for a first-round RT-PCR of the TCR CDR3. TCRdb ran MiXCR on the multiplex PCR reads and lists one entry per CDR3 protein. The data show approximately 640,000 distinct CDR3 sequences, over 40% seen once. The sample consisted of peripheral blood or thyroid tissue (not recorded which). The receptors here all came from an adult man with Graves' disease, either hyperthyroidism or ophthalmopathy (not recorded which).

This CDR3 reads CASSSVGSNYGYTF. In DNA, the CDR3 is TGTGCCAGCAGCTCTGTGGGTTCGAACTATGGCTACACCTTC. The chain couples TRBV7-1 to TRBJ1-2; D remains unclear. TRBV7-1 qualifies as an ORF whose function is uncertain. This CDR3 has 14 residues. V lost 3 bases, J lost 2 bases, and 10 bases lay in between.

This chain uses TRBV20-1 with TRBJ2-3; no clear D. The CDR3 contains 13 residues. The germline V gene encodes CDR1 DFQATT and CDR2 SNEGSKA (reference sequence). Deletions cut 3 bases from V and 1 base from J, with 8 bases between. The CDR3 DNA sequence: TGCAGTGCTAGTAACTACCGCACAGATACGCAGTATTTT. Translated, it gives CSASNYRTDTQYF.

The rearrangement links TRBV7-9 to TRBJ2-2; D unresolved. Germline CDR1 is SEHNR and CDR2 is FQNEAQ (reference sequence). The CDR3 loop spans 15 amino acids. Trimming removed 5 bases from V and 2 bases from J, with 12 bases in between. In DNA form, the CDR3 reads TGTGCCAGCAGCAATGGACGACGAAACACCGGGGAGCTGTTTTTT. Translated: CASSNGRRNTGELFF.

This clonotype was counted only a few times. The V and J genes are TRBV7-2 and TRBJ1-2; 9 bases map to TRBD1. J lost 4 bases, V lost 5 bases, and 11 bases had no gene match. The CDR3 has 16 amino acids. Germline CDR1 and CDR2: SGHTA and FQGNSA. The DNA of the CDR3 is TGTGCCAGCAGCCAAGATCAAGGGACAGGGATCTATGGCTACACCTTC. Amino acids: CASSQDQGTGIYGYTF.

Comment on this clonotype: At one boundary the junction diverges from the germline segment, which might be a read error. This sequence joins TRBV6-6 and TRBJ1-1; D gene ambiguous. Germline CDR1 and CDR2: MNHNY and SVGAGI (reference sequence). There are 13 residues in the CDR3. The CDR3 DNA follows: TGTGCCATCAGTGAGGTGGAGGAGGATGAAGCTTTCTTT. Translated: CAISEVEEDEAFF.

This sequence joins TRBV7-9 and TRBJ1-4; 9 nucleotides match TRBD1. Germline V gene lookup returns CDR1 SEHNR and CDR2 FQNEAQ (reference sequence). The CDR3 sequence is 17 residues long. The V gene end was trimmed by 0 bases and the J gene end by 4 bases; junction bases not matched to a gene: 6. CDR3 nucleotides: TGTGCCAGCAGCTTAGCGAGTGGGACAGGGTTTAATGAAAAACTGTTTTTT. Translating it yields CASSLASGTGFNEKLFF.

The chain carries TRBV19 and TRBJ1-1; D possibly corresponds to TRBD1 (5 bases). V was shortened by 3 bases and J by 1 base, with 12 bases between the two germline ends. Germline CDR1 is LNHDA and CDR2 is SQIVND (reference sequence). The CDR3 sequence is 15 residues long. The CDR3 reads CASSIGAVANTEAFF. The CDR3 nucleotides are TGTGCCAGTAGTATTGGGGCCGTCGCGAACACTGAAGCTTTCTTT.

The chain couples TRBV7-9 to TRBJ1-5, with D possibly matching TRBD1 (5 bases). The CDR3 loop spans 13 amino acids. Trimming removed 8 bases at V and 6 bases at J, with 14 bases between. CDR1 and CDR2 from the germline V gene are SEHNR and FQNEAQ (reference sequence). The CDR3 nucleotides read TGTGCCAGCGGCTCAGGGTACACTCAGCCCCAGCATTTT. Translating gives CASGSGYTQPQHF.

The sample holds many counts of this clonotype. The rearrangement uses TRBV29-1 and TRBJ1-3; no clear D gene. Germline loops: CDR1 SQVTM, CDR2 ANQGSEA. V lost 4 bases and J lost 2, with 3 bases in between. CDR3 length: 11 amino acids. This CDR3 reads CSVVTGNTIYF. The DNA of the CDR3 is TGCAGCGTTGTCACTGGAAACACCATATATTTT.